A selection of T cell receptor beta chains follows, all from one sample in a study of T cells expressing NK-cell markers. TCRdb reprocessed the 5' RACE reads and reports one entry per CDR3 protein, with no DNA. This repertoire includes about 440,000 distinct CDR3 sequences. The sample comprised blood T cells: a sorted CD56 or NKG2C T cell subset, CD4+ or CD8+ T cells, or bulk PBMC T cells (not recorded which). All receptors derive from a woman aged 18 to 75 in good health. CDR3s include the opening cysteine and the closing phenylalanine or tryptophan.

V: TRBV21-1
J: TRBJ2-5
CDR3: CASSKDGQETQYF

V: TRBV29-1
J: TRBJ2-3
CDR3: CSSPGGLNTDTQYF

V: TRBV2
J: TRBJ2-5
CDR3: CASTSLGLSQYF

V: TRBV11-2
J: TRBJ1-6
CDR3: CASSLSGVGRNSPLHF

V: TRBV3-1
J: TRBJ1-1
CDR3: CASSRSGTGGSDTEAFF

V: TRBV4-1
J: TRBJ2-5
CDR3: CASSQGQEEGTQYF

V: TRBV7-2
J: TRBJ1-1
CDR3: CASSLIQGDTEAFF

V: TRBV9
J: TRBJ1-1
CDR3: CASSVMGTEAFF

V: TRBV20-1
J: TRBJ1-6
CDR3: CSAATGGNSPLHF

V: TRBV18
J: TRBJ1-6
CDR3: CASSWWEGVSNSPLHF

V: TRBV5-6
J: TRBJ1-5
CDR3: CASSAYRDRGLNQPQHF

V: TRBV24-1
J: TRBJ2-7
CDR3: CATSVSSSYEQYF

V: TRBV20-1
J: TRBJ1-2
CDR3: CSASPQTSYGYTF

V: TRBV7-9
J: TRBJ2-7
CDR3: CASSSFAGRSYEQYF

V: TRBV5-4
J: TRBJ2-1
CDR3: CASSLMNAYNEQFF

V: TRBV4-2
J: TRBJ2-5
CDR3: CASSRAADQETQYF